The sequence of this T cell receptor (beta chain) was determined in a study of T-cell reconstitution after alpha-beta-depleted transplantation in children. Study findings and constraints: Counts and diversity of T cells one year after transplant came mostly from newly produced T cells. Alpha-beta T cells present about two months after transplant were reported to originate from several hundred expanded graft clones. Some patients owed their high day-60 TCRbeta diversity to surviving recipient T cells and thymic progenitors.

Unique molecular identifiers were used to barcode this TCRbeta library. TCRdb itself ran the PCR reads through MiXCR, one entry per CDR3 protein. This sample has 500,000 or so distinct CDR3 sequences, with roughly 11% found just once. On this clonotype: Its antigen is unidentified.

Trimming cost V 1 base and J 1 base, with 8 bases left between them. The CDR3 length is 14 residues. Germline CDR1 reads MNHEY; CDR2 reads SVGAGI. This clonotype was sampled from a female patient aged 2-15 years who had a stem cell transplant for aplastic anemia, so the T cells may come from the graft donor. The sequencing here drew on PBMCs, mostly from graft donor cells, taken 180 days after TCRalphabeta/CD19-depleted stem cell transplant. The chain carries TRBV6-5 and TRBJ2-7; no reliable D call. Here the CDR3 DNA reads TGTGCCAGCAGTTACTACCCTAGATCCTACGAGCAGTACTTC. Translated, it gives CASSYYPRSYEQYF.